This T cell receptor beta chain derives from a study of OX40 agonist ivuxolimab in advanced cancers. Across the whole study: Melanoma, hepatocellular carcinoma, head and neck or renal cell cancer occurred in dose-escalation patients.

This table comes from immunoSEQ multiplex PCR, and its TCRdb copy is limited to in-frame clones, with some not included. There are tens of thousands of clones in the sample; around 89% occur only once, and 1.5% to 2% lies in the top ten. Germline V gene sequence: CDR1 SGHAT, CDR2 FQNNGV. This CDR3 has 15 residues. Between the trimmed V and J ends, which lost 3 bases and 7 bases, there was a span of 13 bases. The V call is TRBV11-2, the J call TRBJ1-6; D might be TRBD1 (5 bases). The sample was CD4+ or CD8+ T cells sorted from blood, taken in a trial of the OX40 agonist ivuxolimab. The sequence derives from an adult with an advanced solid tumor such as melanoma, head and neck, liver or kidney cancer. CDR3 sequence reads: CASSLGGTSNSPLHF. DNA for the CDR3: TGTGCCAGCAGCTTGGGAGGGACCAGCAATTCACCCCTCCACTTT.